This T cell receptor (beta chain) is drawn from a study of T cell repertoires in aging, cancer and after chemotherapy. Whole-study results and caveats: Healthy donors lost TCR diversity with age mainly through richness, cancer patients through richness and evenness. Across the chemotherapy interval, each cancer cohort showed higher median generation probability, suggesting thymic rebound.

Amplification of TCR beta used genomic DNA extracted from peripheral blood. This clonotype occurred a few times. Its antigen is currently unknown. Germline V gene sequence: CDR1 KGHDR, CDR2 SFDVKD. The CDR3 extends over 16 amino acids. V gave up 4 bases and J gave up 1 base; unmatched junction bases: 4. Rearranged V-D-J TRB sequences were amplified with a mixed TRB-A/B primer pool. TCRdb itself ran the multiplex PCR reads through MiXCR, one entry per CDR3 protein. The repertoire has fewer than 15,000 distinct CDR3 sequences, about 25% of them found once; the top ten carry about 52%. The TCR comes from a human donor in good health. The chain recombines TRBV24-1 with TRBJ2-5, with 11 bases fitting TRBD1. Sequencing was carried out using blood. The CDR3 protein is CATSDPGQGGQETQYF. As DNA, the CDR3 is TGTGCCACCAGTGACCCGGGACAGGGGGGCCAAGAGACCCAGTACTTC.